The clone carrying this TCR beta chain was seen only a few times. CDR3 length equals 11 residues. Germline lookup yields CDR1 SQVTM and CDR2 ANQGSEA. These data are taken from a study of blood T cells in healthy people across ages. Primers used in a second PCR of about 6 to 12 cycles were a sample-barcoded 5' primer and a J-beta primer mix. Researchers report that a template-switch adaptor with 12 random nucleotides tagged each cDNA molecule. TCRdb re-derived calls from the 5' RACE reads in MiXCR, one entry per CDR3 protein. The sample lists approximately 800,000 distinct CDR3 sequences; 25% were seen once. The same sample was also studied in work on T cells of mothers and their children.

The receptor was derived from a boy aged 10-17 years in good health. Sequencing input: blood. The chain is built from TRBV29-1 and TRBJ2-5; D call uncertain. The DNA end is more similar to TRBJ2-7, so the J call may be wrong. As DNA, the CDR3 is TGCAGCGTTGCACAGAATTACGAGCAGTACTTC. Translated: CSVAQNYEQYF.